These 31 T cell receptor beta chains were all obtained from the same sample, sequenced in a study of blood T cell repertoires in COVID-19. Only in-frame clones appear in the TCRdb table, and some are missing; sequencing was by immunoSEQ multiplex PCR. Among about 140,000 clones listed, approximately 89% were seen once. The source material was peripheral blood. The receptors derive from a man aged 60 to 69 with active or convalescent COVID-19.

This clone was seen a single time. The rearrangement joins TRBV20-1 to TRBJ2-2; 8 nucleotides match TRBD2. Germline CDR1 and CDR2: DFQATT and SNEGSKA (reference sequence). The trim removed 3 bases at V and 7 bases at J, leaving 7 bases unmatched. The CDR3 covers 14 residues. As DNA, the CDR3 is TGCAGTGCTAGTCGAGCGGGAGTGGACGGGGAGCTGTTTTTT. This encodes CSASRAGVDGELFF.

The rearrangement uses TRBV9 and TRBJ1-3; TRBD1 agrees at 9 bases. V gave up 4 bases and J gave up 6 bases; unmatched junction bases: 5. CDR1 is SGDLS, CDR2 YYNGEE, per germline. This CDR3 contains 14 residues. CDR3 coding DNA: TGTGCCAGCAGCCCGGGACAGGGAGTAAACACCATATATTTT. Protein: CASSPGQGVNTIYF.

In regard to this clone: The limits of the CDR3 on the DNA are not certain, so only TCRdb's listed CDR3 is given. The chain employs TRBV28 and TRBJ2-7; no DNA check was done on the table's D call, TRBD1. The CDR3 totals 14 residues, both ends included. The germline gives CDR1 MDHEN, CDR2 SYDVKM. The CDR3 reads CASSNRVGAGTAGF.

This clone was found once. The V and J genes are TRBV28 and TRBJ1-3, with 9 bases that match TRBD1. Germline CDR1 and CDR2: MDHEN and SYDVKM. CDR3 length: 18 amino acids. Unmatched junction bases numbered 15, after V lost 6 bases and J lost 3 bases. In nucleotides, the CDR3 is TGTGCCAGCAGGTCCCGGTGGGACAGGGAAGGCGGTGGAAACACCATATATTTT. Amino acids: CASRSRWDREGGGNTIYF.

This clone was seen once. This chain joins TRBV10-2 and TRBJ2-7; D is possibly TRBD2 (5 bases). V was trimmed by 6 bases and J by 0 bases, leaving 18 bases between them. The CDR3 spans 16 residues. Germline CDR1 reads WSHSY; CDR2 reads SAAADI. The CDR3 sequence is CASRDVASSLSYEQYF. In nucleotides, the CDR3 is TGCGCCAGCAGGGACGTGGCCTCTAGCCTCTCCTACGAGCAGTACTTC.

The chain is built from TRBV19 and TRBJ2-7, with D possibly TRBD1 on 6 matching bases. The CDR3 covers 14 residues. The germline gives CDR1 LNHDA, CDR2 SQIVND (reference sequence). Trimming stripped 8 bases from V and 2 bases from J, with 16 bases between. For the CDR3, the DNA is TGTGCCAGTTCCCTGGGTCAGGGGCCCTACGAGCAGTACTTC. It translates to CASSLGQGPYEQYF.

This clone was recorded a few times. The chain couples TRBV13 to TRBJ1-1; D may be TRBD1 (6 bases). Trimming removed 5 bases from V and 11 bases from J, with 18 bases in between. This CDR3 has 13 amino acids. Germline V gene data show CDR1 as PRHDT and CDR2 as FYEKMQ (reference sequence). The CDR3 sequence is CASSPGGAQVAFF. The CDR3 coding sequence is TGTGCCAGCAGCCCCGGGGGGGCCCAGGTGGCTTTCTTT.

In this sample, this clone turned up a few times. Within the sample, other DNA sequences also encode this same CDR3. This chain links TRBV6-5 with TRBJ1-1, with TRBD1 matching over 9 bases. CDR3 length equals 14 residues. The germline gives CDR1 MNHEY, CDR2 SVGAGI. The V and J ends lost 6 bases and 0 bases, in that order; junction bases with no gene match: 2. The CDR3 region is CASRGTGLNTEAFF. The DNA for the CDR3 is TGTGCCAGCAGAGGGACAGGGCTGAACACTGAAGCTTTCTTT.

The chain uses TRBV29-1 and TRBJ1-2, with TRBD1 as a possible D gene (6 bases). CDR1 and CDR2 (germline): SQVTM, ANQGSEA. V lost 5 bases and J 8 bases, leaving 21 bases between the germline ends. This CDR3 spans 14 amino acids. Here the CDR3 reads CSVNSRAGARGYTF. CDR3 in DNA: TGCAGCGTTAATTCCCGCGCGGGGGCGCGGGGCTACACCTTC.

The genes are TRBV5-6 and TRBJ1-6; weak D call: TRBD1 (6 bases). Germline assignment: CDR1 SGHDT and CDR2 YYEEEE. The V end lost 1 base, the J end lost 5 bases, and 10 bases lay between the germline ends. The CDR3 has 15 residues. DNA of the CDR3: TGTGCCAGCAGCTTGACAGGGCGGAATAATTCACCCCTCCACTTT. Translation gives CASSLTGRNNSPLHF.

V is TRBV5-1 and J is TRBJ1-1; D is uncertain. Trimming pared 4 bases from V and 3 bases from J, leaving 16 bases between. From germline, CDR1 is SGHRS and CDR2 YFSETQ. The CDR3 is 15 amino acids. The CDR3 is CASSPLGGWDTEAFF. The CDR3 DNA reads TGCGCCAGCAGCCCATTGGGAGGATGGGACACTGAAGCTTTCTTT.

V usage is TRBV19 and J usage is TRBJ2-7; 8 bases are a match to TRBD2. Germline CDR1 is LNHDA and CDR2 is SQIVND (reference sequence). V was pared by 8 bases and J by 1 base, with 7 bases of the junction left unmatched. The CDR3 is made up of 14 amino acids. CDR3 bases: TGTGCCAGTGGCCCAGCGGGAGTGTCCTACGAGCAGTACTTC. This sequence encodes CASGPAGVSYEQYF.

The CDR3 nucleotides are TGTGCCAGCAGCCCATGGGACAGAGGACCCCACTATGGCTACACCTTC. Translating it yields CASSPWDRGPHYGYTF. The V gene is TRBV7-9, the J gene TRBJ1-2; 7 bases are a match to TRBD1. The V gene end was trimmed by 5 bases and the J gene end by 3 bases; junction bases not matched to a gene: 12. CDR1 is SEHNR and CDR2 is FQNEAQ in the germline V gene (reference sequence). The CDR3 consists of 16 residues.

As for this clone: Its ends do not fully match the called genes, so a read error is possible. The DNA for the CDR3 is TGTGCCAGCACCTTAGGGAGGGTCTACAATGAGCAGTTCTTC. Its translation is CASTLGRVYNEQFF. The rearrangement uses TRBV7-9 and TRBJ2-1; TRBD2 aligns across 7 bases. CDR1 and CDR2 from the germline V gene are SEHNR and FQNEAQ (reference sequence). CDR3 length equals 14 residues. Based on the CDR3 plus reference TRBV7-9 and TRBJ2-1, the full variable domain is DTGVSQNPRHKITKRGQNVTFRCDPISEHNRLYWYRQTLGQGPEFLTYFQNEAQLEKSRLLSDRFSAERPKGSFSTLEIQRTEQGDSAMYLCASTLGRVYNEQFFGPGTRLTVL.

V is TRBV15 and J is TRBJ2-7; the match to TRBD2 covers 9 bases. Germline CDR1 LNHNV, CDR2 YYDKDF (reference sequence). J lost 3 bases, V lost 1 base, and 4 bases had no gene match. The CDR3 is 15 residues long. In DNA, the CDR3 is TGTGCCACCAGCAGAGGGCGGGGGGGGAACTACGAGCAGTACTTC. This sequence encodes CATSRGRGGNYEQYF.

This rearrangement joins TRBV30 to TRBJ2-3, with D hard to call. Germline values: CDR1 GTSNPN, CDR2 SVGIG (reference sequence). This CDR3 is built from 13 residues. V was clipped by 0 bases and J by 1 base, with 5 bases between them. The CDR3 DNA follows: TGTGCCTGGAGTGTTTCCGGCACAGATACGCAGTATTTT. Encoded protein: CAWSVSGTDTQYF.

In DNA, the CDR3 is TGTGCCAGCAGTCCCTCACGACTAGCTACGGGGCCCTACAATGAGCAGTTCTTC. Amino acids: CASSPSRLATGPYNEQFF. The V and J genes are TRBV6-2 or TRBV6-3 and TRBJ2-1; TRBD2 aligns across 7 bases. V lost 5 bases and J lost 2; bases outside the gene matches: 15. Germline CDR1 is MNHEY and CDR2 is SVGEGT. The CDR3 is 18 residues long.

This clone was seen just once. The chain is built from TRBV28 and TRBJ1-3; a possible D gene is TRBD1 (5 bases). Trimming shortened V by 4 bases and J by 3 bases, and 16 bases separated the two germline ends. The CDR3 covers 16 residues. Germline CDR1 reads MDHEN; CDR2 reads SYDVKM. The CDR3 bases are TGTGCCAGCAGTTCCCAAACGACAGTGGTTGGAAACACCATATATTTT. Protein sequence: CASSSQTTVVGNTIYF.

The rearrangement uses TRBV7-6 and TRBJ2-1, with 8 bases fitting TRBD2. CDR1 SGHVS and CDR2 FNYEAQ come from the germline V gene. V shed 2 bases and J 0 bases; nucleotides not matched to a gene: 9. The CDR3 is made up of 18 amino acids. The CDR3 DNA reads TGTGCCAGCAGCTTAAGCTTAGCGGGGCGGCCCTCCTACAATGAGCAGTTCTTC. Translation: CASSLSLAGRPSYNEQFF.

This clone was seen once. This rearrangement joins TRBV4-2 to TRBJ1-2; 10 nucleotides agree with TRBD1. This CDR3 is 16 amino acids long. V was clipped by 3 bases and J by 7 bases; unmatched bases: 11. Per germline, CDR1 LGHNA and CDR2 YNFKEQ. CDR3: CASSHDAGTGASGYTF. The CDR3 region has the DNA TGTGCCAGCAGCCATGATGCCGGGACAGGGGCTAGTGGCTACACCTTC.

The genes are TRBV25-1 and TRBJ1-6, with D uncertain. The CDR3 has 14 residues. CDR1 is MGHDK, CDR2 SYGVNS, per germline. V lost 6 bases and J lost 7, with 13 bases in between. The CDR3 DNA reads TGTGCCAGCAGCGAGGTCATCATCAATTCACCCCTCCACTTT. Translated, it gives CASSEVIINSPLHF.

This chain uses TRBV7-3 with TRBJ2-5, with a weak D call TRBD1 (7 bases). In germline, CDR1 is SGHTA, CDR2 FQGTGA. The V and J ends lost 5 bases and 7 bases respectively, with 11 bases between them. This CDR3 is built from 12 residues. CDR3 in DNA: TGTGCCAGCAGCAACCAGGGGGGGACCCAGTACTTC. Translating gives CASSNQGGTQYF.

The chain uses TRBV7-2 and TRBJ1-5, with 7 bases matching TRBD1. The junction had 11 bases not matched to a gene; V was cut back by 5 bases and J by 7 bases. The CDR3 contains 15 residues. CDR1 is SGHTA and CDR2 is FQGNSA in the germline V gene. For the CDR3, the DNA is TGTGCCAGCAGCCTGTACAGGGGAACAGGCCAGCCCCAGCATTTT. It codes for CASSLYRGTGQPQHF.

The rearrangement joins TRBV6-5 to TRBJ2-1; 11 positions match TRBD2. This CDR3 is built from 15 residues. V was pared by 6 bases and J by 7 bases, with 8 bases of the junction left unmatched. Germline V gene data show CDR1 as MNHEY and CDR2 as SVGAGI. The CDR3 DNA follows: TGTGCCAGCAGCCCGGGACTAGCGGTAGGAAATGAGCAGTTCTTC. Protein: CASSPGLAVGNEQFF.

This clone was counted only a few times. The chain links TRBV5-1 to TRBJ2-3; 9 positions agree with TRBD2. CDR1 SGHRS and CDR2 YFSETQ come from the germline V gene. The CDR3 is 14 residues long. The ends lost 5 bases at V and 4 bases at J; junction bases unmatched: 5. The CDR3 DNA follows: TGCGCCAGCAGTGGCGGGAGGGCAGCAGATACGCAGTATTTT. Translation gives CASSGGRAADTQYF.

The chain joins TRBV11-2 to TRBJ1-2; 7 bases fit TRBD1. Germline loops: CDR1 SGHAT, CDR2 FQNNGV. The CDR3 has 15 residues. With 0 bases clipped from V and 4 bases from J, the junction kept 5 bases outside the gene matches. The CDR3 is CASSLDQGQRYGYTF. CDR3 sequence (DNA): TGTGCCAGCAGCTTAGATCAGGGACAGCGCTATGGCTACACCTTC.

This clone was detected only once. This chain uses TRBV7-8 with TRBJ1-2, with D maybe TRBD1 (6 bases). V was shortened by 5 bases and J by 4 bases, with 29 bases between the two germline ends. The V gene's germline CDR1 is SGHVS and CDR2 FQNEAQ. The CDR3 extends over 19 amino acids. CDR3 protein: CASSTSHLGPIPRGYGYTF. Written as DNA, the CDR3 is TGTGCCAGCAGCACATCACATCTCGGACCAATACCCAGGGGCTATGGCTACACCTTC.

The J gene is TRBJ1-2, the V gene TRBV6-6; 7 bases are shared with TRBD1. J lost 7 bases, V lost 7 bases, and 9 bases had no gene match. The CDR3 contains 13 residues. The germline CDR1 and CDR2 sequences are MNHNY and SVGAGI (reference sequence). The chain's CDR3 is CASTPTGALGYTF. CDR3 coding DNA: TGTGCCAGCACCCCCACAGGGGCGCTTGGCTACACCTTC.

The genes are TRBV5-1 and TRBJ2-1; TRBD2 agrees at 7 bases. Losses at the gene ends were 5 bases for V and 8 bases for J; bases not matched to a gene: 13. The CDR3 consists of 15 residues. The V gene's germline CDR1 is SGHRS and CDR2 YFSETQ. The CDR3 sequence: CASSKRDQLRYEQFF. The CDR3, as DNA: TGCGCCAGCAGTAAGCGGGATCAATTAAGGTATGAGCAGTTCTTC.

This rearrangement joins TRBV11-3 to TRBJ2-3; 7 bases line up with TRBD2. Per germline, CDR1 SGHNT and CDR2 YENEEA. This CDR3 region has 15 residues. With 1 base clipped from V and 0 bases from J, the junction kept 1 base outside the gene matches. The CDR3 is CASSLGRGSTDTQYF. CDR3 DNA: TGTGCCAGCAGCTTAGGGCGGGGGAGCACAGATACGCAGTATTTT.

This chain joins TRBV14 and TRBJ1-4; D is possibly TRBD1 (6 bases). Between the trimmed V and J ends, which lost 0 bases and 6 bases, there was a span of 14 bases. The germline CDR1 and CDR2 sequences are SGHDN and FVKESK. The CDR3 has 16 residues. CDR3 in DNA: TGTGCCAGCAGCCAAGAAAACAGGGAGGGAGATGAAAAACTGTTTTTT. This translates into CASSQENREGDEKLFF.